Here is one T cell receptor beta chain with its context. The conserved closing phenylalanine or tryptophan is absent in this CDR3, likely reflecting a read error. Every naive CD8 library was made from between about 18,000 and 1,100,000 sorted cells with 10%, 30% or 50% RNA. Naive CD8 T cells were sorted as CD8+CD4-CCR7+CD45RA+. These data are taken from a study of molecular identifiers for immune sequencing clone quantification. Turning to the study itself: Five portions were made in replicates from RNA of 20,000 or 100,000 naive CD8 cells, and four underwent sequencing.

TCRdb re-derived calls from the PCR reads in MiXCR, one entry per CDR3 protein. The table has 250,000 to 400,000 distinct CDR3 sequences, about a fifth seen once; the top ten hold about 0.81%. The TCR originated in a human donor in good health. Some libraries in this study had Jurkat cell RNA spiked in. The specimen was naive CD8+ T cells from blood, with Jurkat cell RNA spiked in. The sample's subset: FACS-sorted CD8+CD4-CCR7+CD45RA+ naive T cells.

CDR3 amino acids: CASSPQTNYGYTL. The CDR3 nucleotides read TGTGCCAGCAGTCCACAGACGAACTATGGCTACACCCTC. V is TRBV27 and J is TRBJ1-2; D not resolved. This CDR3 has 13 amino acids. Germline V lookup: CDR1 MNHEY, CDR2 SMNVEV (reference sequence). The V end lost 5 bases, the J end lost 2 bases, and 9 bases lay between the germline ends.